Detailed here is one TCR beta chain. Antigen: not known. The data were produced by immunoSEQ multiplex PCR, yet TCRdb's version contains in-frame clones alone and is incomplete. The table lists roughly 27,000 clones, roughly 70% of them singletons, with 9% to 10% in the top ten. Within the ViraFEST assay, antigen-specific CD4+ T cells underwent expansion with viral peptide pools prior to sequencing. Culture proceeded for 9 to 11 days, and CD4+ T cells were then isolated. Two doses of either BNT162b2 or mRNA-1273 were given to each participant. Vaccinated recipients, who were negative for nucleocapsid antibodies, had no history of SARS-CoV-2 infection. This record belongs to a study of vaccination effects on CD4 cells after COVID-19. Study overall: After the second dose, samples were taken at median day 72.

Findings and caveats of the study: Convalescent patients numbered few in the study; early post-infection timepoints were missing entirely. The study found marked clonal contraction of infection- and vaccine-induced clones late after vaccination.

Germline V CDR1 and CDR2: MNHEY, SVGAGI. The CDR3 sequence is 13 residues long. The V and J ends lost 6 bases and 5 bases respectively, with 11 bases between them. Source: CD4+ T cells from PBMCs cultured with HCoV-NL63 spike peptides, taken after COVID-19 vaccination. The genes are TRBV6-5 and TRBJ2-1; D gene unclear. This TCR derives from a human donor who received a COVID-19 vaccine. CDR3 sequence: CASSGPTNNEQFF. In DNA form, the CDR3 reads TGTGCCAGCAGCGGCCCTACCAACAATGAGCAGTTCTTC.